The 20 T cell receptor beta chains given below trace back to one sample, sequenced in a study of cytomegalovirus exposure and HLA in healthy donors. Both 60 Vbeta primers and 13 Jbeta primers went into the PCR. Profiling relied on immunoSEQ multiplex PCR, and the TCRdb table lists in-frame clones only, not all of them. This table has 120,000 to 150,000 clones, 80% to 90% appearing once. Sequencing input: PBMCs. The receptors stem from a woman aged 40 to 50 in good health and CMV-seropositive.

This clone has just a few counts. V usage is TRBV6-5 and J usage is TRBJ2-7; no definite D call. This CDR3 comprises 13 residues. CDR1 is MNHEY and CDR2 is SVGAGI in the germline V gene. Trimming shortened V by 5 bases and J by 7 bases, and 15 bases separated the two germline ends. The CDR3 DNA reads TGTGCCAGCAGTCCTGCCGAACGGCGGGAGCAGTACTTC. The encoded protein is CASSPAERREQYF.

J is TRBJ1-6 and V is TRBV11-2, with 9 bases matching TRBD1. Germline V CDR1 and CDR2: SGHAT, FQNNGV. With 5 bases clipped from V and 4 bases from J, the junction kept 6 bases outside the gene matches. The length of the CDR3 is 16 residues. This chain's CDR3 is CASSAGQGSYNSPLHF. The CDR3 coding sequence is TGTGCCAGCAGCGCGGGACAGGGCTCGTATAATTCACCCCTCCACTTT.

The CDR3 DNA reads TGTGCCAGCAATCGGGAACTAGCGGGCGCCGGGGAGCTGTTTTTT. Translating it yields CASNRELAGAGELFF. The J gene is TRBJ2-2, the V gene TRBV2, with 9 bases identical to TRBD2. The germline V gene has CDR1 SNHLY and CDR2 FYNNEI. V trimming: 7 bases; J trimming: 6 bases; junction bases outside the gene matches: 9. The CDR3 is 15 residues long.

The rearrangement uses TRBV4-3 and TRBJ1-5; weak D call: TRBD1 (5 bases). V shed 0 bases and J shed 3 bases, with 12 bases lying between them. From germline, CDR1 is LGHNA and CDR2 YSLEER. CDR3 size: 16 residues. The CDR3, as DNA: TGCGCCAGCAGCCAAGACTATTGGGGCTACAATCAGCCCCAGCATTTT. Amino acids: CASSQDYWGYNQPQHF.

The V call is TRBV10-3, the J call TRBJ2-7, with 10 bases fitting TRBD2. The CDR3 has 15 residues. V lost 3 bases to trimming and J lost 2 bases; unmatched junction nucleotides: 4. The germline V gene encodes CDR1 ENHRY and CDR2 SYGVKD. Here the CDR3 reads CAISEGTSAPYEQYF. For the CDR3, the DNA is TGTGCCATCAGTGAAGGGACTAGCGCTCCCTACGAGCAGTACTTC.

The chain is built from TRBV7-9 and TRBJ1-5; 8 bases align to TRBD1. V lost 8 bases and J lost 9; bases outside the gene matches: 6. Germline CDR1 and CDR2: SEHNR and FQNEAQ (reference sequence). This CDR3 spans 12 amino acids. The CDR3 reads CASGTGGRPQHF. CDR3 nucleotides: TGTGCCAGCGGGACAGGCGGACGGCCCCAGCATTTT.

The chain links TRBV5-1 to TRBJ2-1; 7 bases align to TRBD1. Germline V CDR1 and CDR2: SGHRS, YFSETQ. V lost 5 bases to trimming and J lost 7 bases; unmatched junction nucleotides: 12. CDR3 size: 15 residues. The CDR3 coding sequence is TGCGCCAGCAGTTCCCCGGGGACAGCACTGAATGAGCAGTTCTTC. Its translation is CASSSPGTALNEQFF.

The chain links TRBV28 to TRBJ2-1; no reliable D call. Trimming shortened V by 4 bases and J by 0 bases, and 7 bases separated the two germline ends. The CDR3 covers 14 residues. Germline assignment: CDR1 MDHEN and CDR2 SYDVKM. The DNA for the CDR3 is TGTGCCAGCAGTTGGAGTAACTCCTACAATGAGCAGTTCTTC. This gives the protein CASSWSNSYNEQFF.

The chain links TRBV7-9 to TRBJ2-3; possibly TRBD1 for D (6 bases). Between the trimmed V and J ends, which lost 5 bases and 1 base, there was a span of 13 bases. Germline values: CDR1 SEHNR, CDR2 FQNEAQ (reference sequence). The CDR3 has 15 residues. CDR3 coding DNA: TGTGCCAGCAGCCCCCAGGGGACCGGCACAGATACGCAGTATTTT. This encodes CASSPQGTGTDTQYF.

A word on this clone: The junction shows a germline mismatch at one end, possibly a read error. V usage is TRBV7-9 and J usage is TRBJ1-1, with D unresolved. Looked up from germline, CDR1 is SEHNR and CDR2 is FQNEAQ (reference sequence). The CDR3 loop spans 13 amino acids. The CDR3 region has the DNA TGTTCCAGCAGCTCCCTTATGAACACTGAAGCTTTCTTT. It yields the protein CSSSSLMNTEAFF.

This chain uses TRBV27 with TRBJ2-1, with D maybe TRBD2 (6 bases). Germline-derived CDR1 and CDR2 are MNHEY and SMNVEV (reference sequence). This CDR3 contains 17 residues. V was clipped by 6 bases and J by 0 bases, with 18 bases between them. The CDR3 loop is CASSPNRLEASYNEQFF. The CDR3, as DNA: TGTGCCAGCAGCCCTAATCGACTAGAGGCCTCCTACAATGAGCAGTTCTTC.

The CDR3 reads CASSFAGLYNEQFF. The CDR3 coding sequence is TGTGCCAGCAGCTTTGCGGGACTCTACAATGAGCAGTTCTTC. The chain joins TRBV7-9 to TRBJ2-1, with D possibly TRBD2 on 6 matching bases. The CDR3 covers 14 residues. Per the germline V gene, CDR1 is SEHNR and CDR2 is FQNEAQ (reference sequence). V was trimmed by 3 bases and J by 3 bases, leaving 9 bases between them.

The chain combines TRBV7-8 with TRBJ1-5; 8 nucleotides align to TRBD1. The germline V gene encodes CDR1 SGHVS and CDR2 FQNEAQ. There are 15 residues in the CDR3. V shed 2 bases, J shed 4 bases, and the junction held 4 bases outside the gene matches. The CDR3 loop reads CASSLNTGGNQPQHF. DNA of the CDR3: TGTGCCAGCAGCTTAAATACAGGGGGAAATCAGCCCCAGCATTTT.

This chain uses TRBV2 with TRBJ2-1, with D possibly TRBD1 on 5 matching bases. Germline V gives CDR1 SNHLY, CDR2 FYNNEI. The CDR3 has 14 residues. Trimming pared 7 bases from V and 0 bases from J, leaving 10 bases between. CDR3 loop: CASTLGRSYNEQFF. CDR3 sequence (DNA): TGTGCCAGCACCCTGGGGCGCTCCTACAATGAGCAGTTCTTC.

The genes are TRBV9 and TRBJ2-7; the D gene is possibly TRBD1 (6 bases). The CDR3 runs 14 residues. From germline, CDR1 is SGDLS and CDR2 YYNGEE. Trimming took off 3 bases at V and 3 bases at J, with 13 bases between the two ends. CDR3 protein: CASSATGQNYEQYF. CDR3 sequence (DNA): TGTGCCAGCAGCGCAACGGGACAAAACTACGAGCAGTACTTC. Combining the CDR3 with reference TRBV9 and TRBJ2-7 gives the whole variable domain DSGVTQTPKHLITATGQRVTLRCSPRSGDLSVYWYQQSLDQGLQFLIQYYNGEERAKGNILERFSAQQFPDLHSELNLSSLELGDSALYFCASSATGQNYEQYFGPGTRLTVT.

V gene TRBV30 combines with J gene TRBJ1-2; D unresolved. The CDR3 has 13 amino acids. Germline values: CDR1 GTSNPN, CDR2 SVGIG (reference sequence). V gave up 2 bases and J gave up 8 bases, with 15 bases separating them. The CDR3, as DNA: TGTGCCTGGAGTCTGGCAGGTCCTGGGGGCTACACCTTC. Its translation: CAWSLAGPGGYTF.

The chain recombines TRBV28 with TRBJ1-1; TRBD1 matches 11 bases. Germline assignment: CDR1 MDHEN and CDR2 SYDVKM. This CDR3 is 17 amino acids long. Trimming removed 2 bases from V and 5 bases from J; junction bases left unmatched: 10. This chain's CDR3 is CASSLRLGTGGETEAFF. Here the CDR3 DNA reads TGTGCCAGCAGTTTACGTCTTGGGACAGGGGGAGAGACTGAAGCTTTCTTT.

A remark on this clone: This CDR3 is also generated by other DNA sequences in the sample. The genes are TRBV6-5 and TRBJ2-3, with TRBD2 as a possible D gene (6 bases). Deletions cut 2 bases from V and 3 bases from J, with 9 bases between. The germline CDR1 and CDR2 sequences are MNHEY and SVGAGI. The CDR3 runs to 14 residues. The CDR3 reads CASSYLAGTDTQYF. CDR3 coding DNA: TGTGCCAGCAGTTACCTGGCGGGAACAGATACGCAGTATTTT.

J is TRBJ2-7 and V is TRBV29-1, with 7 bases aligning to TRBD2. The CDR3 covers 15 residues. Germline assignment: CDR1 SQVTM and CDR2 ANQGSEA. V shed 7 bases and J 0 bases; nucleotides not matched to a gene: 12. CDR3 DNA: TGCAGCGCCCAGGGAGGGACGGGGTCCTCCTACGAGCAGTACTTC. It translates to CSAQGGTGSSYEQYF.

The chain uses TRBV2 and TRBJ2-1; tentative D call: TRBD1 (5 bases). V lost 6 bases and J lost 8, with 20 bases in between. CDR1 SNHLY and CDR2 FYNNEI come from the germline V gene. This CDR3 has 15 amino acids. Here the CDR3 DNA reads TGTGCCAGCAGGGGGCCTGGGATCACAGCCCATGAGCAGTTCTTC. This codes for CASRGPGITAHEQFF.